This T cell receptor (beta chain) was sequenced for a study of blood T cell repertoires in COVID-19. Study-level information: The United States, Italy and Spain provided the acute and convalescent COVID-19 samples. PBMCs, B-cell-depleted T cells, or T cells provided the cDNA or gDNA that made up the material.

Per the original methods: Scientists estimated how many nucleated cells there were by amplifying reference gene primers. The method was immunoSEQ multiplex PCR; TCRdb's version includes in-frame clones alone and lacks a portion of them. V, J and clone size are taken as reported in that table, and D and trimming were inferred from the DNA itself. The table includes some 50,000 clones, less than 90% detected once. This CDR3 has 13 residues. The ends were cut back, 2 bases at V and 2 bases at J, with 6 bases in the middle. The sample was peripheral blood. The chain combines TRBV12-3 or TRBV12-4 with TRBJ1-1; D call uncertain. The sequence derives from a man aged 50-59 years with acute or convalescent COVID-19. The CDR3 nucleotides read TGTGCCAGCAGTTTAATGGCCAACACTGAAGCTTTCTTT. Translated: CASSLMANTEAFF.